The next 26 T cell receptor beta chains were all read from a single sample in a study of tumor-infiltrating lymphocytes in primary liver carcinoma. Using a constant-region primer together with ProtoScript II reverse transcriptase, TCR beta cDNA was made from approximately 0.55 ug of total RNA. Employing slightly modified ARM-PCR, three nested multiplex PCR rounds were run, and these gave rise to the TCR beta libraries. PCR rounds one and two used TRBV1-TRBV30 forward primers with a C-beta reverse primer for 10 cycles each. TCRdb reprocessed the multiplex PCR reads via MiXCR and lists one record per CDR3 protein. This table holds about 330,000 distinct CDR3 sequences, around 60% found once. For blood RNA, unsorted whole blood served as the source, and germline DNA was extracted too. Sequencing was done on a sample of peripheral blood. These receptors all come from a middle-aged man with primary liver carcinoma and hepatitis B virus infection.

This clonotype showed up just a few times. This may be a read error, as it is one base from a much larger clone. The chain uses TRBV4-1 and TRBJ2-1; 7 nucleotides match TRBD2. The CDR3 has 18 amino acids. CDR1 is MGHRA, CDR2 YSYEKL, per germline. The V gene end was trimmed by 0 bases and the J gene end by 0 bases; junction bases not matched to a gene: 8. The CDR3 sequence is CASSQDSQRGNSYNEQFF. Here the CDR3 DNA reads TGCGCCAGCAGCCAAGACTCCCAGCGGGGTAACTCCTACAATGAGCAGTTCTTC.

Worth noting for this clonotype: This CDR3 fails to terminate in the conserved phenylalanine or tryptophan, so it likely reflects a read error. This rearrangement joins TRBV11-2 to TRBJ2-1, with D hard to call. Germline V CDR1 and CDR2: SGHAT, FQNNGV. The CDR3 totals 11 residues. CDR3 residues: CASSANNGQFS. CDR3 sequence (DNA): TGTGCCAGCAGCGCGAACAATGGGCAGTTCTCC.

Note on this clonotype: Since no conserved phenylalanine or tryptophan closes the CDR3, a read error is the likely cause. This rearrangement joins TRBV11-3 to TRBJ2-1; D tentatively fits TRBD1 or TRBD2 (6 bases each). This CDR3 is 17 amino acids long. Germline lookup yields CDR1 SGHNT and CDR2 YENEEA. V gave up 5 bases and J gave up 4 bases, with 21 bases separating them. In DNA, the CDR3 is TGTGCCAGCAGCCCAAGGTGGGGGGCGAAAAGTTACAATGAGCAGTTCTAC. It specifies CASSPRWGAKSYNEQFY.

The chain couples TRBV14 to TRBJ1-1, with no clear D. Trimming left V 3 bases short and J 2 bases short, with 10 bases between. Per the germline V gene, CDR1 is SGHDN and CDR2 is FVKESK. The length of the CDR3 is 14 residues. The CDR3 DNA reads TGTGCCAGCAGCCAGCTCAGCCTTAACACTGAAGCTTTCTTT. Amino acids: CASSQLSLNTEAFF.

A remark on this clonotype: At one of its ends the junction is not consistent with the germline gene, which may arise from a read error. The chain combines TRBV11-2 with TRBJ2-7; D possibly corresponds to TRBD1 (6 bases). There are 14 residues in the CDR3. Germline V gene lookup returns CDR1 SGHAT and CDR2 FQNNGV. CDR3 region: CVSSLEPGVYEQYF. CDR3 bases: TGTGTCAGCAGCTTAGAGCCAGGGGTGTATGAGCAGTACTTC. The whole variable domain, remainder taken from reference TRBV11-2 and TRBJ2-7, is EAGVAQSPRYKIIEKRQSVAFWCNPISGHATLYWYQQILGQGPKLLIQFQNNGVVDDSQLPKDRFSAERLKGVDSTLKIQPAKLEDSAVYLCVSSLEPGVYEQYFGPGTRLTVT.

This clonotype came up many times. J is TRBJ1-5 and V is TRBV4-3; no reliable D call. V lost 1 base and J lost 3, with 10 bases in between. Germline V gene lookup returns CDR1 LGHNA and CDR2 YSLEER. This CDR3 has 15 residues. The CDR3 loop reads CASSQVWGLNQPQHF. CDR3 in DNA: TGCGCCAGCAGCCAAGTTTGGGGTCTCAATCAGCCCCAGCATTTT.

The V and J genes are TRBV5-1 and TRBJ2-2, with 10 bases aligning to TRBD1. Trimming removed 3 bases from V and 6 bases from J; junction bases left unmatched: 5. This CDR3 has 15 amino acids. Germline V gene sequence: CDR1 SGHRS, CDR2 YFSETQ. The CDR3: CASSSGTGDSGELFF. The CDR3 bases are TGCGCCAGCAGCTCCGGGACAGGGGACTCCGGGGAGCTGTTTTTT.

The chain is built from TRBV11-2 and TRBJ2-1; tentative D call: TRBD2 (5 bases). The V gene lost 1 base and the J gene lost 6 bases, with 7 bases spanning the gap. CDR3 length: 13 residues. In germline, CDR1 is SGHAT, CDR2 FQNNGV. CDR3 sequence: CASSLVTTNEQFF. The CDR3 DNA reads as TGTGCCAGCAGCTTAGTGACTACCAATGAGCAGTTCTTC.

The chain has TRBV5-1 and TRBJ2-3; 10 bases are a match to TRBD1. Germline CDR1 SGHRS, CDR2 YFSETQ. The junction had 4 bases not matched to a gene; V was cut back by 6 bases and J by 3 bases. The CDR3 consists of 14 residues. As DNA, the CDR3 is TGCGCCAGCACCTGGACAGGGGGGACAGATACGCAGTATTTT. Protein sequence: CASTWTGGTDTQYF. Supplemented by reference TRBV5-1 and TRBJ2-3, the full variable domain reads KAGVTQTPRYLIKTRGQQVTLSCSPISGHRSVSWYQQTPGQGLQFLFEYFSETQRNKGNFPGRFSGRQFSNSRSEMNVSTLELGDSALYLCASTWTGGTDTQYFGPGTRLTVL.

This clonotype was picked up many times. The V and J genes are TRBV6-1 and TRBJ2-3, with 8 nucleotides matching TRBD2. The CDR3 has 13 residues. In germline, CDR1 is MNHNS, CDR2 SASEGT. With 7 bases clipped from V and 3 bases from J, the junction kept 3 bases outside the gene matches. This CDR3 is CASTSGSTDTQYF. CDR3 DNA: TGTGCCAGCACCAGCGGGAGTACAGATACGCAGTATTTT.

This clonotype was observed many times. V is TRBV12-5 and J is TRBJ2-1; 7 bases fit TRBD1. Germline trimming cut 5 bases from V and 8 bases from J; bases unmatched to any gene: 12. The CDR3 is 15 amino acids. From germline, CDR1 is LGHNT and CDR2 FRNRAP. The CDR3 sequence: CASGPGTAPADEQFF. The CDR3 coding sequence is TGTGCTAGTGGTCCCGGGACAGCCCCCGCGGATGAGCAGTTCTTC.

A remark on this clonotype: At one of its ends the junction is not consistent with the germline gene, which may arise from a read error. J is TRBJ1-1 and V is TRBV29-1; 7 positions agree with TRBD1. The CDR3 length is 15 residues. CDR1 and CDR2 (germline): SQVTM, ANQGSEA. The CDR3 coding sequence is TGCAGCGTTCATCGCCCGGTACAGGGGACAACTGAAGTTTTCTTT. Its translation: CSVHRPVQGTTEVFF.

This clonotype was detected a few times. The chain recombines TRBV12-3 or TRBV12-4 with TRBJ1-4; D unresolved. The CDR3 has 12 amino acids. Trimming stripped 5 bases from V and 10 bases from J, with 11 bases between. DNA of the CDR3: TGTGCCAGCAGTACTCTCTCCGGAAAACTGTTTTTT. It translates to CASSTLSGKLFF.

As for this clonotype: This may stem from a read error, because a much larger clone lies one nucleotide away. The V and J genes are TRBV6-6 and TRBJ2-7; 8 bases align to TRBD2. The ends lost 5 bases at V and 3 bases at J; junction bases unmatched: 6. The CDR3 covers 14 residues. Germline V lookup: CDR1 MNHNY, CDR2 SVGAGI (reference sequence). The CDR3 sequence: CASSMTSEGYEQYF. Here the CDR3 DNA reads TGTGCCAGCAGTATGACTAGCGAGGGCTACGAGCAGTACTTC.

This clonotype was counted ten times or more. The rearrangement links TRBV6-1 to TRBJ2-7; D ambiguous. Germline V gene data show CDR1 as MNHNS and CDR2 as SASEGT. The V and J ends lost 8 bases and 3 bases respectively, with 11 bases between them. The CDR3 spans 12 residues. Here the CDR3 DNA reads TGTGCCAGCGGAGAGCTCCACTACGAGCAGTACTTC. Encoded protein: CASGELHYEQYF.

Note on this clonotype: This may stem from a read error, because a much larger clone lies one nucleotide away. The chain has TRBV30 and TRBJ1-1; TRBD1 aligns across 8 bases. CDR1 GTSNPN and CDR2 SVGIG come from the germline V gene (reference sequence). CDR3 size: 16 residues. The CDR3 loop is CTWSVRFGTGDTEAFF. CDR3 coding DNA: TGTACCTGGAGTGTTCGCTTCGGGACAGGAGACACTGAAGCTTTCTTT.

This clonotype was observed many times. The chain is built from TRBV6-5 and TRBJ2-7, with D possibly matching TRBD1 (6 bases). Between the trimmed V and J ends, which lost 6 bases and 6 bases, there was a span of 18 bases. Germline loops: CDR1 MNHEY, CDR2 SVGAGI. The CDR3 loop spans 14 amino acids. CDR3 sequence (DNA): TGTGCCAGCAGCAAACAGGGTTCTTTTTTCGAGCAGTACTTC. Protein sequence: CASSKQGSFFEQYF.

The chain links TRBV5-5 to TRBJ2-3; D might be TRBD1 or TRBD2, each matching 6 bases. Germline V CDR1 and CDR2: SGHKS, YYEKEE (reference sequence). The ends were cut back, 7 bases at V and 5 bases at J, with 23 bases in the middle. This CDR3 is built from 16 residues. CDR3 sequence reads: CASGTRGGGEIDTQYF. In DNA, the CDR3 is TGTGCCAGCGGCACCAGGGGTGGAGGGGAAATAGATACGCAGTATTTT.

This clonotype was seen many times. The DNA for the CDR3 is TGCGCCAGCAGCGGACAAGGGCCGGGTAGGGAATCACCCCTCCACTTT. Its translation: CASSGQGPGRESPLHF. The genes are TRBV4-3 and TRBJ1-6; a possible D gene is TRBD1 (5 bases). The CDR3 length is 16 residues. Trimming cost V 5 bases and J 10 bases, with 21 bases left between them. Per the germline V gene, CDR1 is LGHNA and CDR2 is YSLEER.

As regards this clonotype: One junction end disagrees with the germline gene, perhaps due to a read error. This rearrangement joins TRBV4-2 to TRBJ2-5, with 16 bases lining up with TRBD2. CDR1 and CDR2 from the germline V gene are LGHNA and YNFKEQ. The CDR3 totals 23 residues. For the CDR3, the DNA is TGTGCCAGCAGCCAAGAGCCCCCCAGGGCCGGGACTAGCGGGAGGGCCAAGGAAGAGAACCAGTACTTC. Its translation is CASSQEPPRAGTSGRAKEENQYF.

On this clonotype: This may arise from a read error, as a much more abundant clone is one base away. This chain connects TRBV10-3 to TRBJ2-7; D not certain. Germline loops: CDR1 ENHRY, CDR2 SYGVKD. V was trimmed by 5 bases and J by 1 base, leaving 9 bases between them. This CDR3 contains 13 residues. The CDR3 bases are TGTGCCATCAGTTACGACGGGTCCTACGAGCAGTACTTC. Its translation: CAISYDGSYEQYF.

This clonotype was detected ten times or more. This chain links TRBV12-3 or TRBV12-4 with TRBJ2-5; TRBD1 might be the D (6 bases). V was trimmed by 2 bases and J by 7 bases, leaving 14 bases between them. The length of the CDR3 is 14 residues. The CDR3 sequence: CASSLSTGYLTQYF. DNA for the CDR3: TGTGCCAGCAGTTTATCGACAGGCTATCTGACCCAGTACTTC.

As to this clonotype: It may be a read error: a sequence one base away is much more abundant. The chain links TRBV29-1 to TRBJ1-1; no reliable D call. The germline V gene has CDR1 SQVTM and CDR2 ANQGSEA. Trimming cost V 4 bases and J 0 bases, with 9 bases left between them. The CDR3 has 13 residues. Here the CDR3 reads CSVVRRMNTEAFF. In DNA, the CDR3 is TGCAGCGTTGTACGACGGATGAACACTGAAGCTTTCTTT.

The rearrangement links TRBV7-8 to TRBJ1-1; 10 nucleotides agree with TRBD1. The CDR3 consists of 16 residues. The V gene's germline CDR1 is SGHVS and CDR2 FQNEAQ. The ends lost 5 bases at V and 9 bases at J; junction bases unmatched: 15. The CDR3 loop is CASSHRDRGRRTKAFF. CDR3 coding DNA: TGTGCCAGCAGCCACCGTGACAGGGGGCGTCGGACTAAAGCTTTCTTT.

About this clonotype itself: One junction end disagrees with the germline gene, perhaps due to a read error. The chain couples TRBV11-2 to TRBJ2-5, with 9 positions matching TRBD1. Germline V gene lookup returns CDR1 SGHAT and CDR2 FQNNGV. This CDR3 region has 14 residues. For the CDR3, the DNA is TGTGCTAGCAGTCAGACAGGGGGACAAGAGGCCCAGTACTTC. This codes for CASSQTGGQEAQYF.

The rearrangement links TRBV7-9 to TRBJ2-5, with 8 bases fitting TRBD2. Germline loops: CDR1 SEHNR, CDR2 FQNEAQ (reference sequence). Losses at the gene ends were 5 bases for V and 5 bases for J; bases not matched to a gene: 22. The CDR3 consists of 19 residues. The CDR3 reads CASSPSRLSSGTARETQYF. In nucleotides, the CDR3 is TGTGCCAGCAGCCCTAGCCGACTAAGTAGCGGGACCGCGAGGGAGACCCAGTACTTC. The full variable domain, its missing parts supplied by reference TRBV7-9 and TRBJ2-5, is DTGVSQNPRHKITKRGQNVTFRCDPISEHNRLYWYRQTLGQGPEFLTYFQNEAQLEKSRLLSDRFSAERPKGSFSTLEIQRTEQGDSAMYLCASSPSRLSSGTARETQYFGPGTRLLVL.